This T cell receptor beta chain was obtained from a study of T cell repertoires in cytomegalovirus infection. Study-level results: HLA-C-restricted CMV-specific TCR beta clonotypes were dominant in the ex vivo response.

TCRdb passed the reads through MiXCR, listing each CDR3 protein once. The sample has approximately 550,000 distinct CDR3 sequences, 15% to 20% seen once. Note on this clonotype: The antigen is undetermined. One junction end does not reproduce the germline sequence, and a read error may be involved.

The CDR3 has 16 residues. From germline, CDR1 is MDHEN and CDR2 SYDVKM. J is TRBJ2-1 and V is TRBV28; TRBD1 agrees at 8 bases. The sequence came from a human donor in good health (CMV status not recorded). Some clones in this sample may be carry-over from other donors' samples. Sequenced: CD8+ T cells from PBMCs. CDR3 bases: TGTGCAAGCAGCCCATACTTGACAGGGGAAGACAATGAGCAGTTCTTC. Translation gives CASSPYLTGEDNEQFF. The full variable domain, completed using reference TRBV28 and TRBJ2-1, is DVKVTQSSRYLVKRTGEKVFLECVQDMDHENMFWYRQDPGLGLRLIYFSYDVKMKEKGDIPEGYSVSREKKERFSLILESASTNQTSMYLCASSPYLTGEDNEQFFGPGTRLTVL.